This T cell receptor beta chain was recovered during a study of tissue T cells after allogeneic stem cell transplantation. Sequenced by immunoSEQ multiplex PCR; TCRdb stores in-frame clones only, minus some. This table has a few thousand clones, around 47% appearing once. The CDR3 has 14 residues. In germline, CDR1 is LGHNA, CDR2 YNLKQL (reference sequence). The V and J ends lost 0 bases and 4 bases, in that order; junction bases with no gene match: 2. The time point is: mouse harvest day 14 after allogeneic transplant. Each mouse received 10^7 T-cell-depleted marrow cells plus 10^6 splenic CD5+ T cells by tail vein. B6 (H2b) cells into BALB/c (H2d) mice; tissues taken at day 7 or 14. As to this clone: Its antigen is not known. Germline and genes here are mouse. The CDR3 is cut off 1 residue early in the read; its end comes from the germline J gene.

Overall study results and limits: Across patients, clones rarely overlapped, yet motif clusters were shared tissue-specifically.

The chain joins TRBV5 to TRBJ2-7, with 8 bases aligning to TRBD1. Sequencing input: gut tissue. This TCR was sampled from a female BALB/c mouse given C57BL/6 T cells with graft-versus-host disease after an allogeneic hematopoietic cell transplant. Here the CDR3 reads CASSQEQGAYEQYF. CDR3 DNA, as far as it was read: TGTGCCAGCAGCCAAGAGCAGGGGGCTTATGAACAGTAC.